The present T cell receptor beta chain was sequenced within a study of shared clonotypes between healthy human individuals. Findings of the study overall: Only a few donors were included, so the genetic and exposure-history diversity represented was limited. The study found about 5.1% of naive CD4 clonotypes shared across a few donors.

The method was immunoSEQ multiplex PCR; TCRdb's version includes in-frame clones alone and lacks a portion of them. This table holds fewer than 850,000 clones, 55% to 75% found once. Notes on this clone: Its antigen is unidentified.

This CDR3 comprises 14 residues. Trimming shortened V by 2 bases and J by 0 bases, and 7 bases separated the two germline ends. Germline V gene data show CDR1 as MNHEY and CDR2 as SMNVEV (reference sequence). The sequence came from a woman in her twenties or thirties in good health. The sample comprised memory CD4+ T cells sorted from blood. Subset defined: CD45RA-negative fraction. The V and J genes are TRBV27 and TRBJ1-1, with D uncertain. The CDR3 reads CASSLQDLNTEAFF. DNA for the CDR3: TGTGCCAGCAGTTTACAGGATCTGAACACTGAAGCTTTCTTT.